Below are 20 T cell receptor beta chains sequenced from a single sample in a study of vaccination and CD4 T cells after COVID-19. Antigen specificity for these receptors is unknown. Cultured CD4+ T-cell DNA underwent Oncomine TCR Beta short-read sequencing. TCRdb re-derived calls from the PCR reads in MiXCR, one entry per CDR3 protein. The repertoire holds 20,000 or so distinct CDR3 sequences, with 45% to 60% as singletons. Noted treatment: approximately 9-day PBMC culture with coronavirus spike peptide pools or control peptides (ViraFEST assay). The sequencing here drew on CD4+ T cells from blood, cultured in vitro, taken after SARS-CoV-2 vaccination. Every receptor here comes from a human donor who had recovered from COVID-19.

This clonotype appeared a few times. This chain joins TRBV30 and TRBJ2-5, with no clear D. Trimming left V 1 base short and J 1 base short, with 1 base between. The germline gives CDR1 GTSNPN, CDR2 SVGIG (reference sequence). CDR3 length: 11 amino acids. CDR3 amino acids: CAWSGQETQYF. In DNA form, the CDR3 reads TGTGCCTGGAGTGGCCAAGAGACCCAGTACTTC.

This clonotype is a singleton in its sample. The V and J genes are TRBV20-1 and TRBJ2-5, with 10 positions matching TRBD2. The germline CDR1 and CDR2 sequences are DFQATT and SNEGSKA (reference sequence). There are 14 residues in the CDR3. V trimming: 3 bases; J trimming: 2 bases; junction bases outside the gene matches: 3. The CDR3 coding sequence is TGCAGTGCTAGTGCTAGCGGGGGACAAGAGACCCAGTACTTC. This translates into CSASASGGQETQYF.

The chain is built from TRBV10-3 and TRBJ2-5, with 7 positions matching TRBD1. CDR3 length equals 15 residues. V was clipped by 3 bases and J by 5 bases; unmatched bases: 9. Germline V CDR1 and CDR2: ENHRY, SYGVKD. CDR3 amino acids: CAISEDRDVGETQYF. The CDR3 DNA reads TGTGCCATCAGTGAAGACAGGGATGTCGGGGAGACCCAGTACTTC.

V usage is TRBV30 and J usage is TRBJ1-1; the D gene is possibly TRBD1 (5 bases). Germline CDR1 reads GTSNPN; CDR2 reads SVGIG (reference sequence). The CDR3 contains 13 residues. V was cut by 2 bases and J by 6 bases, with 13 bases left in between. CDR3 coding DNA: TGTGCCTGGAGTCCATCGGGGGACGCTGAAGCTTTCTTT. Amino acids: CAWSPSGDAEAFF.

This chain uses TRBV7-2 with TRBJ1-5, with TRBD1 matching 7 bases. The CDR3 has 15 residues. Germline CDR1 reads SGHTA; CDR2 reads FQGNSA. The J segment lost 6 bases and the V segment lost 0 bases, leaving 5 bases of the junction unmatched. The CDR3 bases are TGTGCCAGCAGCTTAGCAGGAGGGGGCGGTCAGCCCCAGCATTTT. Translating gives CASSLAGGGGQPQHF. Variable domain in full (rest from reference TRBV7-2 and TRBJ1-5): GAGVSQSPSNKVTEKGKDVELRCDPISGHTALYWYRQSLGQGLEFLIYFQGNSAPDKSGLPSDRFSAERTGGSVSTLTIQRTQQEDSAVYLCASSLAGGGGQPQHFGDGTRLSIL.

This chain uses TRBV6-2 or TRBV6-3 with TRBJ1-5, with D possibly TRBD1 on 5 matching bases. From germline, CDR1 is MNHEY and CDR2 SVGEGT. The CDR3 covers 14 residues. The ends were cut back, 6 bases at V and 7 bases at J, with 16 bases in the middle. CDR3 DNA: TGTGCCAGCAGACTCGGCGGGGGGGGGCAGCCCCAGCATTTT. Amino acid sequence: CASRLGGGGQPQHF.

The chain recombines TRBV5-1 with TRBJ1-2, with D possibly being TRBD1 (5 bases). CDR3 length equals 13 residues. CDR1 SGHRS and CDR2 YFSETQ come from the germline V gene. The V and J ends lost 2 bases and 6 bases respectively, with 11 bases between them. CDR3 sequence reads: CASSLGQGDGYTF. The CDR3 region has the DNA TGCGCCAGCAGCTTAGGCCAGGGAGATGGCTACACCTTC.

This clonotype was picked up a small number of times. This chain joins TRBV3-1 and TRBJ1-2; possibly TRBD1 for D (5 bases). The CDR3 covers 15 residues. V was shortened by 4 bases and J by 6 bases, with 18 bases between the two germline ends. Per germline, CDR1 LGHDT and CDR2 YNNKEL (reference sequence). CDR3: CASSPGRVGFDGYTF. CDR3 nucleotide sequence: TGTGCCAGCAGCCCCGGCAGGGTAGGTTTCGATGGCTACACCTTC.

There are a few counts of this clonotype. The CDR3 loop reads CASSLYLGTDNEAFF. The CDR3 DNA reads TGTGCCAGCAGTTTGTATCTCGGGACAGACAATGAAGCTTTCTTT. The chain combines TRBV28 with TRBJ1-1; 7 nucleotides align to TRBD1. CDR3 length equals 15 residues. Trimming cost V 3 bases and J 7 bases; bases outside gene matches: 11. CDR1 is MDHEN, CDR2 SYDVKM, per germline.

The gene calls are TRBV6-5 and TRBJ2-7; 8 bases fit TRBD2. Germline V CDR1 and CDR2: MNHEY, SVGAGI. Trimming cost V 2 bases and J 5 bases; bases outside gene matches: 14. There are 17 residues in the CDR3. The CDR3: CASSYAKSSGRAHEQYF. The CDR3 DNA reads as TGTGCCAGCAGTTACGCCAAGTCAAGCGGGAGAGCTCACGAGCAGTACTTC.

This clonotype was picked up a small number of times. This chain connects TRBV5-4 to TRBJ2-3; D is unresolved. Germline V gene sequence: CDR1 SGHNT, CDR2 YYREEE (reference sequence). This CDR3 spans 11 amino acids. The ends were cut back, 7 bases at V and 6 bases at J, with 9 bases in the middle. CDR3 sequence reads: CASSLGDTQYF. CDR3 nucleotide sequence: TGTGCCAGCTCCCTCGGTGATACGCAGTATTTT.

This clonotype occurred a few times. The CDR3 nucleotides are TGTGCCAGCAGCTTATCTGGAGGGTACAGCAATCAGCCCCAGCATTTT. Its protein is CASSLSGGYSNQPQHF. V usage is TRBV7-2 and J usage is TRBJ1-5; D is unresolved. V dropped 2 bases and J dropped 1 base, with 12 bases sitting between them. CDR3 length equals 16 residues. From germline, CDR1 is SGHTA and CDR2 FQGNSA.

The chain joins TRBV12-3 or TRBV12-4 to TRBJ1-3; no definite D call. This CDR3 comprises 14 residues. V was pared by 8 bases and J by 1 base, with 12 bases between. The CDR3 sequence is CASSVAPSGNTIYF. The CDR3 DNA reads TGTGCCAGCTCAGTCGCCCCTTCTGGAAACACCATATATTTT.

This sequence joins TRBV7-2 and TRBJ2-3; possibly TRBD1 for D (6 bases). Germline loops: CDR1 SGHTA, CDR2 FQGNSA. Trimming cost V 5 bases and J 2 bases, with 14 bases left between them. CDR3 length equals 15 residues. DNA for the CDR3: TGTGCCAGCAGCCCTTCGGACAGTCCCACAGATACGCAGTATTTT. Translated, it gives CASSPSDSPTDTQYF.

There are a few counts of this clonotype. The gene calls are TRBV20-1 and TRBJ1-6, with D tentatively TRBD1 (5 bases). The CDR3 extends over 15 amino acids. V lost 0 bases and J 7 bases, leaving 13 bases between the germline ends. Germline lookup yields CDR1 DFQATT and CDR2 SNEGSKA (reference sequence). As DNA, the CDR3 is TGCAGTGCTAGAGATCGGGTAGGGGACAATTCACCCCTCCACTTT. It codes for CSARDRVGDNSPLHF.

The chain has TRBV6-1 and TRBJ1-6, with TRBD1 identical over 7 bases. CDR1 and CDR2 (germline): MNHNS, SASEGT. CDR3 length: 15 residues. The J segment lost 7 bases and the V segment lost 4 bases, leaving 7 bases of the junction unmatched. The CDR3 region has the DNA TGTGCCAGCAGTGCAGAGCCGGGACAGAATTCACCCCTCCACTTT. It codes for CASSAEPGQNSPLHF.

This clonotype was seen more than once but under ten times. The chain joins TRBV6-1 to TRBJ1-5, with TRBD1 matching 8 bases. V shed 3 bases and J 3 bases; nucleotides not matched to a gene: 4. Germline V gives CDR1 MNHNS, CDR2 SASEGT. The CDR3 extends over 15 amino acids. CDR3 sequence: CASSEGTGLNQPQHF. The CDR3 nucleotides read TGTGCCAGCAGTGAGGGGACAGGCCTCAATCAGCCCCAGCATTTT.

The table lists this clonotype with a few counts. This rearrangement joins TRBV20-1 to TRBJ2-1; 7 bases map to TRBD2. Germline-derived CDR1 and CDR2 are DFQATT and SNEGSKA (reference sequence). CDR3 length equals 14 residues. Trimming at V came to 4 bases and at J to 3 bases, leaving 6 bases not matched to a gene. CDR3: CSATFRGDYNEQFF. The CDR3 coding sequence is TGCAGTGCTACTTTCCGGGGGGACTACAATGAGCAGTTCTTC.

The CDR3, as DNA: TGTGCCTGGAGTCCGGACAGGGAGAACTATGGCTACACCTTC. It codes for CAWSPDRENYGYTF. The V and J genes are TRBV30 and TRBJ1-2; TRBD1 matches 8 bases. V was pared by 2 bases and J by 2 bases, with 4 bases of the junction left unmatched. Germline V gene data show CDR1 as GTSNPN and CDR2 as SVGIG (reference sequence). This CDR3 has 14 residues.

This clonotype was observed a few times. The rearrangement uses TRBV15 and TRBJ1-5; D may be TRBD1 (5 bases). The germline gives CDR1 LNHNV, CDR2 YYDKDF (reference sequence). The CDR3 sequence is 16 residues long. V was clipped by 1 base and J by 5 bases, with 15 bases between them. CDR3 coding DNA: TGTGCCACCAGCAGAGGCCACAGGAAAGCGGATCAGCCCCAGCATTTT. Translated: CATSRGHRKADQPQHF.